The rows below give T cell receptor beta chains drawn from one sample of a study of blood T cell repertoires in COVID-19. Using immunoSEQ multiplex PCR, the repertoire was profiled, and TCRdb retains in-frame clones only, with some absent. The sample consists of about half a million clones, about 88% of them appearing once. Sequencing was carried out using PBMCs or T cells enriched from blood (not recorded which). The receptors here all came from a woman aged 55-70 years who had recovered from COVID-19. Each CDR3 is given without its conserved first and last residue.

j_call v_call cdr3_aa
TRBJ2-3 TRBV24-1 ATSDSPGGLVADTQY
TRBJ2-3 TRBV3-1/TRBV3-2 ASSQELGLAGPASTDTQY
TRBJ1-1 TRBV2 ASSLYPTANTEAF
TRBJ1-5 TRBV19 ASSPQGINQPQH
TRBJ1-5 TRBV11-3 ASTSGQGKGVRHQPQH
TRBJ1-6 TRBV24-1 ATQGWSNSPLH
TRBJ2-7 TRBV6-5 ASTNGIGHEQY
TRBJ1-6 TRBV18 ASSMLSSYNSPLH
TRBJ2-3 TRBV9 ASSVERGGRGDTQY
TRBJ2-1 TRBV12-3/TRBV12-4 ASRQTGFEQF
TRBJ2-1 TRBV7-2 ASSLRQLAGFTSYNEQF
TRBJ2-5 TRBV13 ASSGSGGVPETQY
TRBJ2-3 TRBV29-1 SADRFTDTQY
TRBJ1-6 TRBV2 ASSEVESSYNSPLH
TRBJ1-5 TRBV19 ASSIGDIGQPQH
TRBJ2-2 TRBV30 AWSLGGFTGELF
TRBJ1-6 TRBV12-5 ASGLVLGGTYNSPLH
TRBJ1-1 TRBV9 ASSASGAMNTEAF
TRBJ1-1 TRBV10-3 AISGFRQGMYTEAF
TRBJ1-3 TRBV4-2 ASSQDFQGVSGNTIY
TRBJ1-1 TRBV5-6 ASSLALNTEAF
TRBJ1-5 TRBV19 ASSIGDTNQPQH
TRBJ2-1 TRBV3-1/TRBV3-2 ASSQEGRLDQF
TRBJ1-5 TRBV18 ASSPGQGAGEPQH
TRBJ1-1 TRBV9 ASSVLTGSTEAF
TRBJ2-2 TRBV29-1 SAGEVVDGELF
TRBJ2-3 TRBV5-6 ASSSVTSSTDTQY
TRBJ1-6 TRBV7-8 ASRKVVGETSNSPLH
TRBJ2-3 TRBV15 ATSRDLPDPSGGAGDTQY
TRBJ2-7 TRBV11-2 ASSLDNRDEQY
TRBJ1-5 TRBV5-1 ASSQVYFQGMGQPQH
TRBJ1-2 TRBV27 ASSLTGPDGYT
TRBJ1-2 TRBV19 ASSMAVTGGYEGYT
TRBJ1-2 TRBV10-2 ASSESGQGGVNYGYT
TRBJ2-5 TRBV5-1 ASSFSAGQQETQY
TRBJ1-6 TRBV9 ASSVGQGHSPLH
TRBJ1-4 TRBV5-6 ASSLRTDPNEKLF
TRBJ2-2 TRBV4-1 ASSHGTAAGELF
TRBJ1-5 TRBV12-5 ASGLGQGGQPQH
TRBJ2-5 TRBV7-2 ASSLERQLKTQY
TRBJ1-5 TRBV6-1 ASSALGQESNQPQH
TRBJ2-7 TRBV20-1 SAERVYEQY
TRBJ1-2 TRBV6-4 ASSGDWTVNLYGYT
TRBJ1-6 TRBV7-9 ASSLTGSRSSYNSPLH
TRBJ1-5 TRBV2 ASSAPGLSNQPQH
TRBJ1-4 TRBV5-4 ASSPGEGSKLF
TRBJ1-1 TRBV6-5 ASSYRGQRNTEAF
TRBJ1-1 TRBV7-8 ASSLAPEHTEAF
TRBJ2-4 TRBV20-1 SASRDRVPVAKNIQY